The following is a T cell receptor (beta chain) sequence with its context. What it recognizes is unknown. Trimming removed 2 bases from V and 10 bases from J, with 20 bases in between. Germline CDR1 LNHDA, CDR2 SQIVND (reference sequence). CDR3 length: 16 amino acids. This entry is derived from a study of CD8+CD57+ T cells in acquired aplastic anemia. About the research overall: The mean DNA yield obtained from sorted CD4+ and CD8+ cells came to about 3 ug. On average, healthy donors gave 8.5 million to 14 million reads for CD4+ cells. Study-level points and caveats: Controls and patients did not differ significantly in CD8+ Simpson's diversity. Roughly 31 CD8+ CDR3 sequences occurred in both the patients and the controls.

The template for TCR beta VDJ and CDR3 sequence profiling was genomic DNA. TCRdb fed the reads into MiXCR, producing one record per CDR3 protein. The sample has around 170,000 distinct CDR3 sequences; around 60% are singletons. The rearrangement joins TRBV19 to TRBJ1-4, with D perhaps TRBD1 (6 bases). The clonotype was recovered from a human donor in good health. Sequenced: sorted CD4+, CD8+, or CD8+CD57+ T cells (not recorded which) from PBMCs. The CDR3 reads CASSISPRTERGKLFF. The CDR3 DNA reads as TGTGCCAGTAGTATATCCCCTCGGACAGAAAGAGGAAAACTGTTTTTT.